The rows below give T cell receptor beta chains drawn from one sample of a study of T cells in Graves' hyperthyroidism and ophthalmopathy. One entry per CDR3 protein, called by TCRdb with MiXCR from the multiplex PCR reads. The sample consists of around 600,000 distinct CDR3 sequences, roughly 14% of them appearing once. Sequenced: blood. The receptors shown here come from a woman between 50 and 59 years old with Graves' ophthalmopathy. Both conserved end residues are part of each CDR3. D genes are given only for firm matches. The size entry is marked missing in some rows and otherwise reads once, few, many or a size class.

clone size	V gene	J gene	CDR3 length	D gene	CDR3 protein	CDR3 DNA
many	TRBV2	TRBJ1-4	15	NA	CASTQEEATNEKLFF	TGTGCCAGCACTCAGGAGGAGGCAACTAATGAAAAACTGTTTTTT
many	TRBV2	TRBJ2-3	13	NA	CASRPNLADTQYF	TGTGCCAGCAGACCCAACCTAGCAGATACGCAGTATTTT
many	TRBV29-1	TRBJ2-3	13	NA	CSVDQSQVDTQYF	TGCAGCGTTGATCAAAGTCAAGTAGATACGCAGTATTTT
NA	TRBV7-2	TRBJ2-7	13	TRBD2	CASSLAGLNEQYF	TGTGCCAGCAGCCTAGCGGGCCTTAATGAGCAGTACTTC
many	TRBV30	TRBJ2-7	14	TRBD1	CAWRGQGGSYEQYF	TGTGCCTGGAGGGGACAGGGGGGTTCCTACGAGCAGTACTTC
many	TRBV7-3	TRBJ1-1	14	NA	CASSPVLVRTEAFF	TGTGCCAGCAGCCCCGTTCTCGTCCGAACTGAAGCTTTCTTT
many	TRBV5-5	TRBJ2-1	16	TRBD2	CASLRGSSGRVNEQFF	TGTGCCAGCCTGAGGGGTTCTAGCGGGAGGGTCAATGAGCAGTTCTTC
many	TRBV27	TRBJ2-7	16	NA	CASSLSPVGQGYEQYF	TGTGCCAGCAGTTTATCCCCGGTGGGACAAGGCTACGAGCAGTACTTC
few	TRBV28	TRBJ1-2	15	NA	CAGSLTGVWDYGYTF	TGTGCCGGCAGTCTCACCGGAGTCTGGGACTATGGCTACACCTTC
NA	TRBV27	TRBJ2-1	16	TRBD2	CASSPRGLGSYNEQFF	TGTGCCAGCAGTCCTCGGGGACTAGGAAGCTACAATGAGCAGTTCTTC
few	TRBV4-1	TRBJ2-5	17	NA	CASSHTPLGRKQETQYF	TGCGCCAGCAGCCATACGCCTCTAGGGAGGAAACAAGAGACCCAGTACTTC
many	TRBV2	TRBJ1-1	12	NA	CASRMGGTEAFF	TGTGCCAGCAGGATGGGGGGCACTGAAGCTTTCTTT
few	TRBV2	TRBJ2-3	14	NA	CASSERGSLGTQYF	TGTGCCAGCAGTGAACGGGGGAGTTTGGGTACGCAGTATTTT
many	TRBV7-2	TRBJ2-3	16	TRBD2	CASSLDISGRTDTQYF	TGTGCCAGCAGCTTAGATATTAGCGGGAGGACAGATACGCAGTATTTT
few	TRBV29-1	TRBJ1-1	9	NA	CSVEVEAFF	TGCAGCGTCGAAGTTGAAGCTTTCTTT
many	TRBV10-3	TRBJ1-2	14	TRBD1	CAIRGTGADYGYTF	TGTGCCATCAGGGGGACAGGGGCTGATTATGGCTACACCTTC
many	TRBV18	TRBJ1-2	15	TRBD1	CASSRRQGQDYGYTF	TGTGCCAGCTCCCGACGTCAGGGACAGGACTATGGCTACACCTTC